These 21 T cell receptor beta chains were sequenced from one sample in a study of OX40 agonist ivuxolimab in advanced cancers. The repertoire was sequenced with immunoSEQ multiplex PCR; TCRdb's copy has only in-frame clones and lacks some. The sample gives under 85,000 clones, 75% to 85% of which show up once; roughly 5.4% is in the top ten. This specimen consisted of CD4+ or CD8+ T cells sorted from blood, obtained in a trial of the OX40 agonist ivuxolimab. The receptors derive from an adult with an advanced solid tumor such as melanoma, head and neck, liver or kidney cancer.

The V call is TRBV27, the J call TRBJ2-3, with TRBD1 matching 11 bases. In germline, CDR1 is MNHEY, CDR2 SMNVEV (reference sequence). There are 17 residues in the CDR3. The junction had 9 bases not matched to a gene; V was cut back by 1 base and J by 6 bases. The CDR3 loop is CASSLLGTGGPSDTQYF. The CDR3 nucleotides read TGTGCCAGCAGTTTATTGGGGACAGGGGGGCCCTCGGATACGCAGTATTTT.

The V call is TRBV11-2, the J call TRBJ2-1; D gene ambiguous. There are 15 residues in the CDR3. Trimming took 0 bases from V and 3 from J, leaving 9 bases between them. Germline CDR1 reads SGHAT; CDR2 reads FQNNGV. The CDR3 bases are TGTGCCAGCAGCTTAGATATCGCTAGCTACAATGAGCAGTTCTTC. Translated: CASSLDIASYNEQFF.

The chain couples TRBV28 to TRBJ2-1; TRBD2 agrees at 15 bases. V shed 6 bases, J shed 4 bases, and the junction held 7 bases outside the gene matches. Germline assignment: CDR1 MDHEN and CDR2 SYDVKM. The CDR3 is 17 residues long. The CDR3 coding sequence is TGTGCCAGCAGAACTATGGGACTAGCGGGAGGTTACAATGAGCAGTTCTTC. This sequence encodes CASRTMGLAGGYNEQFF.

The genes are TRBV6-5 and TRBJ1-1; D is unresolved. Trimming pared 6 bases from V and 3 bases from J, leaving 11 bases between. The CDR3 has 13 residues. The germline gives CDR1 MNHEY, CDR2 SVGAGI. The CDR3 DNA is TGTGCCAGCAGCCGTAAGGGCTACACTGAAGCTTTCTTT. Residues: CASSRKGYTEAFF.

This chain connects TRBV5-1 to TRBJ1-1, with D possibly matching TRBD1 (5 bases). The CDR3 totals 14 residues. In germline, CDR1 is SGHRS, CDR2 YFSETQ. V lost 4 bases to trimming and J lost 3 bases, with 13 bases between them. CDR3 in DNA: TGCGCCAGCAGCGCAACAGGCGCCTACACTGAAGCTTTCTTT. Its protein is CASSATGAYTEAFF. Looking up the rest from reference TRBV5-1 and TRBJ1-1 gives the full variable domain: KAGVTQTPRYLIKTRGQQVTLSCSPISGHRSVSWYQQTPGQGLQFLFEYFSETQRNKGNFPGRFSGRQFSNSRSEMNVSTLELGDSALYLCASSATGAYTEAFFGQGTRLTVV.

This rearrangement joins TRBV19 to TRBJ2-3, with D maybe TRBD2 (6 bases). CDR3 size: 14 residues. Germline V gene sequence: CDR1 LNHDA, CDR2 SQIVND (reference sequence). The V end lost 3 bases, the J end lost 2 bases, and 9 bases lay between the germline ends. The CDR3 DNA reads TGTGCCAGTAGTATGTCGGGAGTCACAGATACGCAGTATTTT. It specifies CASSMSGVTDTQYF.

The CDR3, as DNA: TGTGCCAGCAGCCAAGATCTGGGGGAGAGGGCAGATACGCAGTATTTT. It translates to CASSQDLGERADTQYF. The chain is built from TRBV14 and TRBJ2-3; D is tentatively TRBD1 or TRBD2 (5 bases each). The CDR3 runs 16 residues. CDR1 and CDR2 (germline): SGHDN, FVKESK. Trimming removed 0 bases from V and 4 bases from J, with 14 bases in between.

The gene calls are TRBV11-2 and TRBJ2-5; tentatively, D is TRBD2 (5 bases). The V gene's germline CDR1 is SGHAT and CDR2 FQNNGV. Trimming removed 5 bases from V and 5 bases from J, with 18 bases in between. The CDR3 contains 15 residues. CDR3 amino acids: CASSPQRGLSETQYF. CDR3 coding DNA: TGTGCCAGCAGCCCCCAGAGAGGGTTAAGTGAGACCCAGTACTTC.

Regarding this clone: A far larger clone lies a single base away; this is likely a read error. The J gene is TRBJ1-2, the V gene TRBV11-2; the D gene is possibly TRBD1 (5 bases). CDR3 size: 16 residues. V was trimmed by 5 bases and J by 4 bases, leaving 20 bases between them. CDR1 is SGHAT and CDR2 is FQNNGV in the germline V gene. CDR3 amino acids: CASSQDLEQDLYGYTF. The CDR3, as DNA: TGTGCCAGCAGCCAAGATCTCGAACAGGACCTCTATGGCTACACCTTC.

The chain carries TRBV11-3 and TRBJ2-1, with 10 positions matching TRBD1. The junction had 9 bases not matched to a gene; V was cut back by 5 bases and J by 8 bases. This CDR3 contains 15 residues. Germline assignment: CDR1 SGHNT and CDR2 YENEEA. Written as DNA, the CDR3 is TGTGCCAGCAGCCCCCGGGACAGGGGCGGGTATGAGCAGTTCTTC. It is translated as CASSPRDRGGYEQFF.

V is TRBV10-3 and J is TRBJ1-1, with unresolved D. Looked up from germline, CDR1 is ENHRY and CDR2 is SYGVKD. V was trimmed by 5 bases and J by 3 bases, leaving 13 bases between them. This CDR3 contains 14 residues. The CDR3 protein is CAISNRQDYTEAFF. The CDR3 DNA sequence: TGTGCCATCAGTAACCGTCAGGACTACACTGAAGCTTTCTTT.

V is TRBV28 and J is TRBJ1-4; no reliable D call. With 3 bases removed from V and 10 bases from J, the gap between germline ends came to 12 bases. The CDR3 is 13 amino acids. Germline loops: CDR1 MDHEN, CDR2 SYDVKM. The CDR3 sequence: CASSFRAFGKLFF. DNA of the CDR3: TGTGCCAGCAGTTTTCGGGCCTTCGGAAAACTGTTTTTT.

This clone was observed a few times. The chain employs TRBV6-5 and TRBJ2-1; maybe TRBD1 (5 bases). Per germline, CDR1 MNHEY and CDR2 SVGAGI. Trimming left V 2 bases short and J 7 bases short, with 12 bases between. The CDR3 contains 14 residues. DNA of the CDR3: TGTGCCAGCAGTTACGGGGCCAGGACGAATGAGCAGTTCTTC. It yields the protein CASSYGARTNEQFF.

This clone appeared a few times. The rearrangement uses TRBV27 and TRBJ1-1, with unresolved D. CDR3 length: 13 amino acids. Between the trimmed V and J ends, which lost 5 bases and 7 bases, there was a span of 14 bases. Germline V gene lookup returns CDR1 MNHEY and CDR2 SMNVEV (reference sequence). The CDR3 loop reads CASSMYGALEAFF. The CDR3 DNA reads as TGTGCCAGCAGTATGTACGGTGCCCTTGAAGCTTTCTTT.

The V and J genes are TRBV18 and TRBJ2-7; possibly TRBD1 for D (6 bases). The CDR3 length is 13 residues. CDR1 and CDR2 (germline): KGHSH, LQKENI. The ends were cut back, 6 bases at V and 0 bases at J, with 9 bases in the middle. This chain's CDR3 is CASSRTDSYEQYF. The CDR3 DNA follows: TGTGCCAGCTCGCGGACAGACTCCTACGAGCAGTACTTC.

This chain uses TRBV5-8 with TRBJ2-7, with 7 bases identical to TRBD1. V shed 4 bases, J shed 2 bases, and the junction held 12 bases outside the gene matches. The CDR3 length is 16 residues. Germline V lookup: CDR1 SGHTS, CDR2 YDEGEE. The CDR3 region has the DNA TGTGCCAGCAGCCTAAGAGCAGGGACAGCTACCTACGAGCAGTACTTC. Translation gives CASSLRAGTATYEQYF.

As DNA, the CDR3 is TGCGCCAGCAGCTACGCAGGGGGCAAAGGGTACGAGCAGTACTTC. Translated, it gives CASSYAGGKGYEQYF. The rearrangement uses TRBV5-1 and TRBJ2-7, with TRBD1 matching 8 bases. CDR3 size: 15 residues. The ends lost 3 bases at V and 4 bases at J; junction bases unmatched: 9. CDR1 SGHRS and CDR2 YFSETQ come from the germline V gene.

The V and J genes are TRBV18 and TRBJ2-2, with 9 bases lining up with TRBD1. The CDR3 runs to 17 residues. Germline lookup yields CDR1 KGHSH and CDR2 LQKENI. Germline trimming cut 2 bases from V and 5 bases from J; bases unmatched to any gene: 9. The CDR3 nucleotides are TGTGCCAGCTCACCAATAGGAGGGACAGGGTCGACCGGGGAGCTGTTTTTT. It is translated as CASSPIGGTGSTGELFF.

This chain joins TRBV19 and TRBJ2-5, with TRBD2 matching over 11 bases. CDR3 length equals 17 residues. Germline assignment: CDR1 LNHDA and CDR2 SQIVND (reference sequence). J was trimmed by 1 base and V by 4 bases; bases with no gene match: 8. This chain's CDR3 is CASSRRLAGLAQETQYF. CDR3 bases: TGTGCCAGTAGTAGGCGACTAGCGGGGCTAGCCCAAGAGACCCAGTACTTC. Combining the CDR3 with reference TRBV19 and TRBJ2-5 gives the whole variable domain DGGITQSPKYLFRKEGQNVTLSCEQNLNHDAMYWYRQDPGQGLRLIYYSQIVNDFQKGDIAEGYSVSREKKESFPLTVTSAQKNPTAFYLCASSRRLAGLAQETQYFGPGTRLLVL.

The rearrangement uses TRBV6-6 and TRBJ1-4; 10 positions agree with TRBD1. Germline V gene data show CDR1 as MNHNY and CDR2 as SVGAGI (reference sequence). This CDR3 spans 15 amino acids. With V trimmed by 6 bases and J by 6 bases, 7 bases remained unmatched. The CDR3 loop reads CASRTWDRGYEKLFF. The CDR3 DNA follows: TGTGCCAGCAGGACTTGGGACAGGGGCTATGAAAAACTGTTTTTT.

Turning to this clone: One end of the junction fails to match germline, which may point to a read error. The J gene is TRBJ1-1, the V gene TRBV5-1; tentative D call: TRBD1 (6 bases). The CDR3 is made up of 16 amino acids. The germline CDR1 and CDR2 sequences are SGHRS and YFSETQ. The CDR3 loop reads CASSLGMSRGRTEAFF. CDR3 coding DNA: TGCGCCAGCAGTTTGGGGATGTCCAGGGGAAGGACTGAAGCTTTCTTT.